One sample yielded the 27 T cell receptor beta chains listed below, sequenced in a study of blood T cell repertoires in COVID-19. Assay: immunoSEQ multiplex PCR; the TCRdb copy retains only in-frame clones and omits some. In the table there are 150,000 to 200,000 clones, more than 85% of which are singletons. Sequencing was carried out using peripheral blood. These TCRs come from a woman of 80 years or more in a cohort sampled during active or convalescent COVID-19.

The chain links TRBV7-9 to TRBJ2-3, with 9 bases fitting TRBD2. The CDR3 loop spans 15 amino acids. The germline V gene has CDR1 SEHNR and CDR2 FQNEAQ (reference sequence). With V trimmed by 4 bases and J by 2 bases, 4 bases remained unmatched. The DNA of the CDR3 is TGTGCCAGCAGCTCGCTAGCGGGGCCCACAGATACGCAGTATTTT. Translated, it gives CASSSLAGPTDTQYF.

This sequence joins TRBV28 and TRBJ1-1, with 8 nucleotides matching TRBD1. From germline, CDR1 is MDHEN and CDR2 SYDVKM. This CDR3 spans 15 amino acids. With 5 bases clipped from V and 1 base from J, the junction kept 6 bases outside the gene matches. CDR3 sequence reads: CASSLQDRANTEAFF. The CDR3 DNA follows: TGTGCCAGCAGTCTCCAGGACAGGGCGAACACTGAAGCTTTCTTT.

This clone has just one count. The chain carries TRBV5-1 and TRBJ1-1, with 10 positions matching TRBD1. V lost 5 bases and J lost 5; bases outside the gene matches: 9. The CDR3 sequence is 15 residues long. Germline V CDR1 and CDR2: SGHRS, YFSETQ. The CDR3 here is CASSYDRGLLTEAFF. CDR3 nucleotide sequence: TGCGCCAGCAGTTACGACAGGGGGCTTTTGACTGAAGCTTTCTTT.

The chain is built from TRBV18 and TRBJ2-3; D may be TRBD1 (5 bases). V was clipped by 2 bases and J by 3 bases, with 6 bases between them. Per the germline V gene, CDR1 is KGHSH and CDR2 is LQKENI. This CDR3 has 13 amino acids. The DNA for the CDR3 is TGTGCCAGCTCACCAGGGGCAACAGATACGCAGTATTTT. It specifies CASSPGATDTQYF.

The chain couples TRBV7-2 to TRBJ2-5; TRBD2 aligns across 7 bases. There are 13 residues in the CDR3. Germline V gene data show CDR1 as SGHTA and CDR2 as FQGNSA. The V segment lost 5 bases and the J segment 5 bases; nucleotides outside the gene matches: 5. CDR3 loop: CASSGGGRETQYF. The CDR3 nucleotides are TGTGCCAGCAGCGGGGGGGGACGGGAGACCCAGTACTTC.

The CDR3 DNA reads as TGTGCCATCAGTGAGTCGCCTAGCGGAATCACAGATACGCAGTATTTT. Translating it yields CAISESPSGITDTQYF. This rearrangement joins TRBV10-3 to TRBJ2-3; TRBD2 matches at 7 bases. The CDR3 is 16 amino acids. Trimming removed 0 bases from V and 2 bases from J; junction bases left unmatched: 5. From germline, CDR1 is ENHRY and CDR2 SYGVKD.

This sequence joins TRBV29-1 and TRBJ1-2; 9 bases line up with TRBD1. The length of the CDR3 is 13 residues. The germline V gene has CDR1 SQVTM and CDR2 ANQGSEA. J lost 2 bases, V lost 4 bases, and 2 bases had no gene match. CDR3 nucleotides: TGCAGCGTTGTGACAGGGGGAAACTATGGCTACACCTTC. This encodes CSVVTGGNYGYTF.

This clone was found once. The chain carries TRBV24-1 and TRBJ2-7, with a possible D match to TRBD2 (7 bases). V shed 1 base and J shed 7 bases, with 19 bases lying between them. Germline lookup yields CDR1 KGHDR and CDR2 SFDVKD. The length of the CDR3 is 16 residues. The CDR3 bases are TGTGCCACCAGTGATTTTGATCGCGGGGGCAGGGAAGAGCAGTACTTC. It encodes CATSDFDRGGREEQYF.

This rearrangement joins TRBV4-3 to TRBJ1-2; D remains unclear. V lost 1 base, J lost 3 bases, and 12 bases lay in between. The CDR3 totals 15 residues. Per germline, CDR1 LGHNA and CDR2 YSLEER. In DNA, the CDR3 is TGCGCCAGCAGCCAAGGGCGGGTATTACACTATGGCTACACCTTC. Translation: CASSQGRVLHYGYTF.

This clone has just one count. The chain joins TRBV11-2 to TRBJ2-1, with 9 bases identical to TRBD2. The CDR3 is 18 amino acids. Germline V gene data show CDR1 as SGHAT and CDR2 as FQNNGV. After removal of 3 bases from V and 2 bases from J, the junction contained 11 bases not matched to a gene. The CDR3 loop reads CASSFGFLAGDPYNEQFF. In DNA form, the CDR3 reads TGTGCCAGCAGCTTCGGATTCTTAGCGGGAGACCCCTACAATGAGCAGTTCTTC.

This chain joins TRBV6-2 or TRBV6-3 and TRBJ1-3; the D is unclear. The CDR3 consists of 15 residues. V shed 5 bases and J shed 0 bases, with 11 bases lying between them. Germline assignment: CDR1 MNHEY and CDR2 SVGEGT. The CDR3 region is CASSDRQISGNTIYF. The CDR3 DNA sequence: TGTGCCAGCAGTGACCGACAAATCTCTGGAAACACCATATATTTT.

On this clone: At one end the junction does not follow the germline gene, possibly because of a read error. V gene TRBV5-4 combines with J gene TRBJ2-2; D might be TRBD1 (6 bases). The CDR3 is made up of 14 amino acids. Per the germline V gene, CDR1 is SGHNT and CDR2 is YYREEE (reference sequence). Written as DNA, the CDR3 is TGTGCCAGCAGTTTGGACAGCTTCACCGGGGAGCTGTTTTTT. It codes for CASSLDSFTGELFF.

This chain links TRBV7-6 with TRBJ2-1, with TRBD2 matching 14 bases. V lost 6 bases, J lost 9 bases, and 10 bases stayed unmatched. The CDR3 has 16 residues. Germline values: CDR1 SGHVS, CDR2 FNYEAQ. The CDR3 here is CASSRAGLAGVSEQFF. Here the CDR3 DNA reads TGTGCCAGCAGTCGCGCGGGACTAGCGGGAGTTAGTGAGCAGTTCTTC.

The chain is built from TRBV6-5 and TRBJ1-2; TRBD1 might be the D (5 bases). This CDR3 is built from 12 residues. CDR1 is MNHEY, CDR2 SVGAGI, per germline. V gave up 6 bases and J gave up 4 bases, with 9 bases separating them. The CDR3 loop reads CASSQGTYGYTF. CDR3 DNA sequence: TGTGCCAGCAGCCAGGGAACCTATGGCTACACCTTC.

In the case of this clone: A read error may produce the germline difference seen at one junction end. This chain uses TRBV5-1 with TRBJ2-7; 7 nucleotides match TRBD2. Germline assignment: CDR1 SGHRS and CDR2 YFSETQ. The CDR3 totals 15 residues. The CDR3 loop reads CARSLGGDESYEQYF. The CDR3 DNA sequence: TGCGCCCGCAGCTTGGGGGGGGACGAATCCTACGAGCAGTACTTC.

In the case of this clone: One end of the junction varies from germline; a read error may be responsible. The chain recombines TRBV7-7 with TRBJ2-5; D is perhaps TRBD1 (5 bases). Germline V gives CDR1 SSHAT, CDR2 FNYEAQ (reference sequence). The CDR3 spans 15 residues. CDR3 in DNA: TGTGCTAGCAGTAGGGGAAATCATAACCAAGAGACCCAGTACTTC. Protein sequence: CASSRGNHNQETQYF.

The chain employs TRBV9 and TRBJ1-5; perhaps TRBD1 as D (5 bases). CDR1 is SGDLS and CDR2 is YYNGEE in the germline V gene. The CDR3 totals 14 residues. The germline V and J ends were trimmed by 0 bases and 4 bases, with 8 bases remaining between them. In DNA form, the CDR3 reads TGTGCCAGCAGCGTAGGGGGCGGAAATCAGCCCCAGCATTTT. Translated: CASSVGGGNQPQHF.

The chain carries TRBV5-5 and TRBJ1-2; tentatively, D is TRBD1 (6 bases). Germline CDR1 reads SGHKS; CDR2 reads YYEKEE (reference sequence). Trimming left V 2 bases short and J 0 bases short, with 11 bases between. CDR3 length: 15 residues. The CDR3 loop is CASSFLGQSNYGYTF. The CDR3, as DNA: TGTGCCAGCAGCTTTCTAGGACAGTCTAACTATGGCTACACCTTC.

The chain uses TRBV4-3 and TRBJ2-3; D is unclear. Germline CDR1 reads LGHNA; CDR2 reads YSLEER. This CDR3 has 17 amino acids. V shed 0 bases and J shed 0 bases, with 13 bases lying between them. The CDR3 reads CASSQEGVGASTDTQYF. In nucleotides, the CDR3 is TGCGCCAGCAGCCAAGAAGGAGTCGGAGCTAGCACAGATACGCAGTATTTT.

The gene calls are TRBV27 and TRBJ1-4; D possibly corresponds to TRBD1 (6 bases). The germline gives CDR1 MNHEY, CDR2 SMNVEV (reference sequence). The CDR3 totals 14 residues. Trimming stripped 7 bases from V and 2 bases from J, with 11 bases between. Written as DNA, the CDR3 is TGTGCCAGCAACTCCAGGGGCACTAATGAAAAACTGTTTTTT. Encoded protein: CASNSRGTNEKLFF.

The CDR3 DNA sequence: TGTGCCAGCAGCCCTTACAGGGGAAGCGGGGAGCTGTTTTTT. It yields the protein CASSPYRGSGELFF. The V call is TRBV3-1 (or the pseudogene TRBV3-2), the J call TRBJ2-2; 7 nucleotides align to TRBD1. V lost 4 bases to trimming and J lost 7 bases; unmatched junction nucleotides: 6. CDR1 and CDR2 (germline): LGHDT, YNNKEL (reference sequence). The CDR3 length is 14 residues.

This chain uses TRBV10-3 with TRBJ1-1; 7 bases fit TRBD1. The CDR3 covers 13 residues. V shed 6 bases, J shed 10 bases, and the junction held 11 bases outside the gene matches. Germline CDR1 and CDR2: ENHRY and SYGVKD. DNA for the CDR3: TGTGCCATCAGACAGGACAGGACAAATTTAGCTTTCTTT. Translated, it gives CAIRQDRTNLAFF.

V usage is TRBV28 and J usage is TRBJ1-2, with D tentatively TRBD1 (5 bases). Looked up from germline, CDR1 is MDHEN and CDR2 is SYDVKM. The CDR3 length is 12 residues. V dropped 4 bases and J dropped 7 bases, with 10 bases sitting between them. CDR3: CASSSRVGGYTF. For the CDR3, the DNA is TGTGCCAGCAGTTCCAGGGTCGGTGGCTACACCTTC.

The chain recombines TRBV19 with TRBJ2-1, with 8 bases that match TRBD1. The germline V gene encodes CDR1 LNHDA and CDR2 SQIVND (reference sequence). CDR3 length equals 15 residues. V gave up 6 bases and J gave up 5 bases; unmatched junction bases: 9. CDR3 sequence (DNA): TGTGCCAGTAGCCCCGACAGGGGATGGGACAATGAGCAGTTCTTC. Residues: CASSPDRGWDNEQFF.

V is TRBV7-2 and J is TRBJ2-3; TRBD2 agrees at 13 bases. J lost 6 bases, V lost 5 bases, and 8 bases had no gene match. Germline V gives CDR1 SGHTA, CDR2 FQGNSA. This CDR3 is 16 amino acids long. The CDR3 protein is CASSKRTSGGLDTQYF. The CDR3 nucleotides are TGTGCCAGCAGCAAACGGACTAGCGGGGGTTTGGATACGCAGTATTTT.

In its sample, this clone was seen once. The chain joins TRBV5-1 to TRBJ1-1; 9 bases fit TRBD1. The CDR3 covers 15 residues. V shed 2 bases, J shed 6 bases, and the junction held 8 bases outside the gene matches. CDR1 SGHRS and CDR2 YFSETQ come from the germline V gene. Here the CDR3 reads CASSFGTGSIAEAFF. The CDR3, as DNA: TGCGCCAGCAGCTTCGGGACAGGGAGTATAGCTGAAGCTTTCTTT.

CDR3 protein: CASSRGRGGGRREQFF. CDR3 nucleotide sequence: TGTGCCAGTAGTAGGGGCCGGGGAGGGGGGCGTCGTGAGCAGTTCTTC. The gene calls are TRBV19 and TRBJ2-1, with a tentative D call TRBD2 (7 bases). Per the germline V gene, CDR1 is LNHDA and CDR2 is SQIVND (reference sequence). The CDR3 sequence is 16 residues long. V lost 4 bases, J lost 9 bases, and 22 bases lay in between.